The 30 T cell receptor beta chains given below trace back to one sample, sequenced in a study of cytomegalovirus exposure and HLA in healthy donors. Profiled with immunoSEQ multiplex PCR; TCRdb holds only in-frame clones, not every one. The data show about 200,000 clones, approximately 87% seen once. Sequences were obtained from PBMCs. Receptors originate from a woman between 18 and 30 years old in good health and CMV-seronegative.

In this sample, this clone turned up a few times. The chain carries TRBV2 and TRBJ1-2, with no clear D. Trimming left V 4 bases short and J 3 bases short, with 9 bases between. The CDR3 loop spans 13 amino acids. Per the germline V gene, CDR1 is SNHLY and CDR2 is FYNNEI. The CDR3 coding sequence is TGTGCCAGCAGTGTGCAGCCTGACTATGGCTACACCTTC. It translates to CASSVQPDYGYTF.

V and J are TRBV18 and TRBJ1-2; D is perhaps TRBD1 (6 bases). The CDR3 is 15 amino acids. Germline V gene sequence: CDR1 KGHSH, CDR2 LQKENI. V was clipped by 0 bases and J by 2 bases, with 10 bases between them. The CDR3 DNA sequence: TGTGCCAGCTCACCACCGAGGGGGTCCAACTATGGCTACACCTTC. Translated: CASSPPRGSNYGYTF. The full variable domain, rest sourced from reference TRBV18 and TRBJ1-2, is NAGVMQNPRHLVRRRGQEARLRCSPMKGHSHVYWYRQLPEEGLKFMVYLQKENIIDESGMPKERFSAEFPKEGPSILRIQQVVRGDSAAYFCASSPPRGSNYGYTFGSGTRLTVV.

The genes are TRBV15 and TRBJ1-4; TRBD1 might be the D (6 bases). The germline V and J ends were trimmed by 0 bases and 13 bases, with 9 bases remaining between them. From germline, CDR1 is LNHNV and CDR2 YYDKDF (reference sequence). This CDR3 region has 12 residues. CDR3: CATSRDTGSLFF. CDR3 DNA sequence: TGTGCCACCAGCAGAGATACAGGGTCACTGTTTTTT.

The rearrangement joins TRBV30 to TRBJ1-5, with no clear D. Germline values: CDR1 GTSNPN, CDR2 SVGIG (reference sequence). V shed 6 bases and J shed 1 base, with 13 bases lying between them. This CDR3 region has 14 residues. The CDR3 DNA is TGTGCCTGCACGACCAAAGCCAGCAATCAGCCCCAGCATTTT. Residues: CACTTKASNQPQHF.

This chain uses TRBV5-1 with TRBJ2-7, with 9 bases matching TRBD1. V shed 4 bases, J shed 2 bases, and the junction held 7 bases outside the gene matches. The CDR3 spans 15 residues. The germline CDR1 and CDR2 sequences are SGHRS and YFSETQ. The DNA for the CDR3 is TGCGCCAGCAGCCTGAAGGGGACAGGGCCCTACGAGCAGTACTTC. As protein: CASSLKGTGPYEQYF.

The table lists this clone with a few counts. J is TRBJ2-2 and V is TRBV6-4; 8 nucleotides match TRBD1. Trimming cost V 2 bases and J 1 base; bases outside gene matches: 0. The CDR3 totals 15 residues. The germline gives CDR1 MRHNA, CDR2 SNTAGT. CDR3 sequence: CASSDGQGNTGELFF. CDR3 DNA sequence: TGTGCCAGCAGTGACGGACAGGGGAACACCGGGGAGCTGTTTTTT.

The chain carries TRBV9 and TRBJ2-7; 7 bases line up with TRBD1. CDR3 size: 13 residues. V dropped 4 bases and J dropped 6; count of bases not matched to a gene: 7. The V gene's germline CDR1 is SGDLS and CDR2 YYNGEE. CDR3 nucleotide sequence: TGTGCCAGCAGCCCACAGGGGCAATTCGAGCAGTACTTC. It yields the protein CASSPQGQFEQYF.

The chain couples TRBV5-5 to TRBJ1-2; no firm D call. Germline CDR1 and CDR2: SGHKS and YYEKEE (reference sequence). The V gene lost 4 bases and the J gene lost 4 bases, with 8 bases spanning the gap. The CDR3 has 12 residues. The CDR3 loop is CASSTDGYGYTF. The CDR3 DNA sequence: TGTGCCAGCAGCACGGACGGCTATGGCTACACCTTC.

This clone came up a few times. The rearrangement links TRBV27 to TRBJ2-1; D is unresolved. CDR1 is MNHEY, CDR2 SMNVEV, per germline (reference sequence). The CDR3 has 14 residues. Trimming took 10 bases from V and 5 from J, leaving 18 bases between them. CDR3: CANPPALQDNEQFF. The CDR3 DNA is TGTGCCAATCCCCCGGCCCTCCAGGACAATGAGCAGTTCTTC.

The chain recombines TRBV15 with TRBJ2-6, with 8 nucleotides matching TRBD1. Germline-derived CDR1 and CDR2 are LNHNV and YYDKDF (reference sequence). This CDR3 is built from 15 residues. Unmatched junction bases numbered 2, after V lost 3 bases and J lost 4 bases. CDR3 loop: CATSRDRDGANVLTF. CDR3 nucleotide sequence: TGTGCCACCAGCAGGGACAGGGACGGGGCCAACGTCCTGACTTTC.

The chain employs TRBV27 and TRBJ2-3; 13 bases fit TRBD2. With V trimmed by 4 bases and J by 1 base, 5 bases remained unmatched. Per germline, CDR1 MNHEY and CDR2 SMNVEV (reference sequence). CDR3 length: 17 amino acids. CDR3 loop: CASSSLGLAGGTDTQYF. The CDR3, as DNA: TGTGCCAGCAGTTCCCTAGGACTAGCGGGGGGCACAGATACGCAGTATTTT.

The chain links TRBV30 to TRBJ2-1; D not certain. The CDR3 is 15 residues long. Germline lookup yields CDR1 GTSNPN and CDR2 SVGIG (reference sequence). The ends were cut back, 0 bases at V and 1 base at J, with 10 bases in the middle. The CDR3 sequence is CAWSVPRLSYNEQFF. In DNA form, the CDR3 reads TGTGCCTGGAGTGTACCCAGGTTATCCTACAATGAGCAGTTCTTC.

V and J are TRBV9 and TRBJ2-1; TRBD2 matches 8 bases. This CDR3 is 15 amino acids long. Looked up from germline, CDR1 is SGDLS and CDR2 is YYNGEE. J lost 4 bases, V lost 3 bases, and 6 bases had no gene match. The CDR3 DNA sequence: TGTGCCAGCAGCGCCCTAGCGGGCCAATACAATGAGCAGTTCTTC. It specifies CASSALAGQYNEQFF. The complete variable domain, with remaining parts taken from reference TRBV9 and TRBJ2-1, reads DSGVTQTPKHLITATGQRVTLRCSPRSGDLSVYWYQQSLDQGLQFLIQYYNGEERAKGNILERFSAQQFPDLHSELNLSSLELGDSALYFCASSALAGQYNEQFFGPGTRLTVL.

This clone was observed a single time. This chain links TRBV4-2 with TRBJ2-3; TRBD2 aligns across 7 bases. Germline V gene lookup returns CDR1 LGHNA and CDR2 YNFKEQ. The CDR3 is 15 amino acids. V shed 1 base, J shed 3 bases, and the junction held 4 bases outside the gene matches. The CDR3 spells CASSQASGLTDTQYF. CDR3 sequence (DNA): TGTGCCAGCAGCCAAGCTAGCGGACTGACAGATACGCAGTATTTT.

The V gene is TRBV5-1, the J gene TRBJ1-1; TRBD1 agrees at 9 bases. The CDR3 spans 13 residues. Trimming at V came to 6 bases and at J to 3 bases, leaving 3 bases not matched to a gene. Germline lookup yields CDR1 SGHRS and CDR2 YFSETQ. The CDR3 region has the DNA TGCGCCAGCACCCGGGACAGGGACACTGAAGCTTTCTTT. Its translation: CASTRDRDTEAFF. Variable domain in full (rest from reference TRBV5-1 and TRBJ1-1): KAGVTQTPRYLIKTRGQQVTLSCSPISGHRSVSWYQQTPGQGLQFLFEYFSETQRNKGNFPGRFSGRQFSNSRSEMNVSTLELGDSALYLCASTRDRDTEAFFGQGTRLTVV.

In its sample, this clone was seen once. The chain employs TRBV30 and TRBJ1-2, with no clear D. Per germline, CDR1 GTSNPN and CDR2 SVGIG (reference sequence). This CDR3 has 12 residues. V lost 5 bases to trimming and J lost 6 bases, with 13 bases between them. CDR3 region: CAWDVGRDGYTF. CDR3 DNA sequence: TGTGCCTGGGATGTAGGGAGAGATGGCTACACCTTC.

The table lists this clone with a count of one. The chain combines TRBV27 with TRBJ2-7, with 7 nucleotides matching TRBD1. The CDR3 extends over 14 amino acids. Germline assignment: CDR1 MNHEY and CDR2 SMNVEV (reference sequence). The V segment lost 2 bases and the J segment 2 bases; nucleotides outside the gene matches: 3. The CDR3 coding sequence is TGTGCCAGCAGTTTAAGGGGGCCCCCCTACGAGCAGTACTTC. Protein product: CASSLRGPPYEQYF.

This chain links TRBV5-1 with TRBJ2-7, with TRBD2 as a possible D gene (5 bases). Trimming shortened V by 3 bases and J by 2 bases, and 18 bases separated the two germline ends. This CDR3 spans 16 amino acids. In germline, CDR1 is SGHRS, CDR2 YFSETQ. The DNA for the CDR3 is TGCGCCAGCAGCTCCTCCTTTTCAGCGGCGACCTACGAGCAGTACTTC. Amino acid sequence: CASSSSFSAATYEQYF.

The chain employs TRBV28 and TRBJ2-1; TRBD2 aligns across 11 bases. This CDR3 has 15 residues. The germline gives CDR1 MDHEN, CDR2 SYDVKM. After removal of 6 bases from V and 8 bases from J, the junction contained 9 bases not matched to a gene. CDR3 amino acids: CASRVTSGGVYEQFF. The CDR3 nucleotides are TGTGCCAGCAGAGTTACTAGCGGGGGTGTATATGAGCAGTTCTTC.

The CDR3 coding sequence is TGTGCCAGCAGTTATTCAGGATTCTACGAGCAGTACTTC. It translates to CASSYSGFYEQYF. The rearrangement links TRBV27 to TRBJ2-7, with D hard to call. Between the trimmed V and J ends, which lost 4 bases and 3 bases, there was a span of 10 bases. CDR1 is MNHEY, CDR2 SMNVEV, per germline (reference sequence). The CDR3 runs to 13 residues.

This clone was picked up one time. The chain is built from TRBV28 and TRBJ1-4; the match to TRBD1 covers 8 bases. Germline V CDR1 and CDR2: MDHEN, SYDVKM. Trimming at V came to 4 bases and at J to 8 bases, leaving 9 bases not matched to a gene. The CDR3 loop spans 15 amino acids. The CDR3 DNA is TGTGCCAGCAGTTCAGGGGGCGAGGCGAGAGAAAAACTGTTTTTT. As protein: CASSSGGEAREKLFF. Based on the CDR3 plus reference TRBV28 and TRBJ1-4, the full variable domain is DVKVTQSSRYLVKRTGEKVFLECVQDMDHENMFWYRQDPGLGLRLIYFSYDVKMKEKGDIPEGYSVSREKKERFSLILESASTNQTSMYLCASSSGGEAREKLFFGSGTQLSVL.

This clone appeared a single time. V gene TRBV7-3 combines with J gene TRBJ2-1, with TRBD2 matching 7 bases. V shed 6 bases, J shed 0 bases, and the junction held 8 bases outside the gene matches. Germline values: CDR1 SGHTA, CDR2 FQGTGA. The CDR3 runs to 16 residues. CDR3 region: CASRPTSSGSYNEQFF. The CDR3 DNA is TGTGCCAGCAGGCCGACCTCTAGCGGCTCCTACAATGAGCAGTTCTTC. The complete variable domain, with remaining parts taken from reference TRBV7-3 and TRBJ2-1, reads GAGVSQTPSNKVTEKGKYVELRCDPISGHTALYWYRQSLGQGPEFLIYFQGTGAADDSGLPNDRFFAVRPEGSVSTLKIQRTERGDSAVYLCASRPTSSGSYNEQFFGPGTRLTVL.

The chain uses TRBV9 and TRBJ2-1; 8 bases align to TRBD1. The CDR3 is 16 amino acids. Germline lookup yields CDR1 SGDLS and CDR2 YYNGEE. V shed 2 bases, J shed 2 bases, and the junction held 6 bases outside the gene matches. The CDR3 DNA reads TGTGCCAGCAGCGTTCACGGACAGGGCACCTACAATGAGCAGTTCTTC. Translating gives CASSVHGQGTYNEQFF.

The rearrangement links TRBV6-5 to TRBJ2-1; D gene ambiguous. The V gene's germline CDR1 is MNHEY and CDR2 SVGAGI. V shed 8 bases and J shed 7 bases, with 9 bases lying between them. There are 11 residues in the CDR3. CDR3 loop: CASAKGNEQFF. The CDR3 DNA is TGTGCCAGCGCCAAGGGAAATGAGCAGTTCTTC.

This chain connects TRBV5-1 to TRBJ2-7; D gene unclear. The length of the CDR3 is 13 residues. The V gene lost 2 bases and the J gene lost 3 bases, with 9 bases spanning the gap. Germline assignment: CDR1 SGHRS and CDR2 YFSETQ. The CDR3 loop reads CASSFDRIYEQYF. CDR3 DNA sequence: TGCGCCAGCAGCTTCGATAGAATCTACGAGCAGTACTTC.

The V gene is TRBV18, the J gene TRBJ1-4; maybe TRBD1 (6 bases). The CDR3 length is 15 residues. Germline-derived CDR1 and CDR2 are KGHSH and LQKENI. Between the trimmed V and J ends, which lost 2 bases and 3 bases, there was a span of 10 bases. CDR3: CASSPTTGSNEKLFF. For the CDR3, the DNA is TGTGCCAGCTCACCAACGACAGGTTCTAATGAAAAACTGTTTTTT.

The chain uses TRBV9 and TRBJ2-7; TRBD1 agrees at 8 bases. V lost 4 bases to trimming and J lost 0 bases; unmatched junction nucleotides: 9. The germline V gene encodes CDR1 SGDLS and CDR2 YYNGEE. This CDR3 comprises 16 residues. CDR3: CASSPGTGQSSYEQYF. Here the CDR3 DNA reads TGTGCCAGCAGCCCAGGGACAGGTCAAAGCTCCTACGAGCAGTACTTC.

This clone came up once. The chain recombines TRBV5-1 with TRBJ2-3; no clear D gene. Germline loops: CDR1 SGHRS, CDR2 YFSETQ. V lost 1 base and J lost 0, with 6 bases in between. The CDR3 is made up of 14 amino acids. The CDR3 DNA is TGCGCCAGCAGCTTGACAGCTAGCACAGATACGCAGTATTTT. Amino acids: CASSLTASTDTQYF.

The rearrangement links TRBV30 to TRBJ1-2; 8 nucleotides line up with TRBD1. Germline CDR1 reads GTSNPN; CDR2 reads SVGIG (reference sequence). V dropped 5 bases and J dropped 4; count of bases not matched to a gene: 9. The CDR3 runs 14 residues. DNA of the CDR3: TGTGCCTGGTTTAGACAGGGGTACACCTATGGCTACACCTTC. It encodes CAWFRQGYTYGYTF.

The CDR3 reads CASSEAGSTYQETQYF. The DNA for the CDR3 is TGTGCCAGCAGTGAAGCGGGATCTACGTACCAAGAGACCCAGTACTTC. The chain recombines TRBV2 with TRBJ2-5, with no clear D. The CDR3 contains 16 residues. V was trimmed by 0 bases and J by 0 bases, leaving 11 bases between them. Per germline, CDR1 SNHLY and CDR2 FYNNEI. Full variable domain (outside the CDR3, taken from reference TRBV2 and TRBJ2-5): EPEVTQTPSHQVTQMGQEVILRCVPISNHLYFYWYRQILGQKVEFLVSFYNNEISEKSEIFDDQFSVERPDGSNFTLKIRSTKLEDSAMYFCASSEAGSTYQETQYFGPGTRLLVL.